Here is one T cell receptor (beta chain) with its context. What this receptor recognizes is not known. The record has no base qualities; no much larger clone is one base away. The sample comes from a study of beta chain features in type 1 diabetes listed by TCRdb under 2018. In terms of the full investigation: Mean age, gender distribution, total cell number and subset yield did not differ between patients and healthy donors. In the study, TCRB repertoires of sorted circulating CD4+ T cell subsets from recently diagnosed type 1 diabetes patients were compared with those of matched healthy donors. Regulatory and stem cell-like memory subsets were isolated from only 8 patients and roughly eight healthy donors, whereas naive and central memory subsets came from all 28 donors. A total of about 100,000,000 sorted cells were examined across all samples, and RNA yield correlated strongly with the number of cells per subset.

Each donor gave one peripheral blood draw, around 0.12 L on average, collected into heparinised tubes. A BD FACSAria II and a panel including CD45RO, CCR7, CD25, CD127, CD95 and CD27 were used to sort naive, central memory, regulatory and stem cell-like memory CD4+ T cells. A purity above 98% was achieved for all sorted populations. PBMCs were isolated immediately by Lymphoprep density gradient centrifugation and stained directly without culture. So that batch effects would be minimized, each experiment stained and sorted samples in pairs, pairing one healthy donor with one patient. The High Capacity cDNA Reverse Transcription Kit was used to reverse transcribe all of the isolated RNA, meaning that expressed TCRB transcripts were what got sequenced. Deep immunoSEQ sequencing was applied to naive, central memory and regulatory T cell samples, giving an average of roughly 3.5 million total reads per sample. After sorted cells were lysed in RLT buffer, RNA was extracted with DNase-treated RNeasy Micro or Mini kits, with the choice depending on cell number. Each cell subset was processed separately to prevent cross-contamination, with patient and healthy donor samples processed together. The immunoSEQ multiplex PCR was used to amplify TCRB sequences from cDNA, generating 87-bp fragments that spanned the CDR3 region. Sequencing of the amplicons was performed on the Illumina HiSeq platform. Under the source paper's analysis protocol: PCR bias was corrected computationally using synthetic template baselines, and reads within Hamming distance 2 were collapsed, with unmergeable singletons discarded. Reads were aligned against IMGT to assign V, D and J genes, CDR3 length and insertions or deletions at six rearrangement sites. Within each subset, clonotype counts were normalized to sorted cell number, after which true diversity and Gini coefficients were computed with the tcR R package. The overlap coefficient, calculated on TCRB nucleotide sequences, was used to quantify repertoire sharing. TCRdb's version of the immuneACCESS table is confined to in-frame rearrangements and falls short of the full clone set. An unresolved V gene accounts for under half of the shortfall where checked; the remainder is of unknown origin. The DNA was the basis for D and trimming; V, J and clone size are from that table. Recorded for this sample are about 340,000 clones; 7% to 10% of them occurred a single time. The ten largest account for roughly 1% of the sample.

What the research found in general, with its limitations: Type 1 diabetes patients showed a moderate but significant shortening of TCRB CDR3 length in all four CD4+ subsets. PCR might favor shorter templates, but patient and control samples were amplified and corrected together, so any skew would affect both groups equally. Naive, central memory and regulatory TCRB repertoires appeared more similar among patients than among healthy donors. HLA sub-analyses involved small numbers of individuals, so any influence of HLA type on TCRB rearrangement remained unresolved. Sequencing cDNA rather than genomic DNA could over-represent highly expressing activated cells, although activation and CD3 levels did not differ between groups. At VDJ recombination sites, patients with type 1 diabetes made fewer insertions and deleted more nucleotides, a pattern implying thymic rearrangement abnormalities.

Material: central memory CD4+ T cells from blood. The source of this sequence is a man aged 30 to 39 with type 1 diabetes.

The DNA reads TGTGCCAGCAGTGAATCGTTCGGGGCTAACTATGGCTACACCTTC. It specifies CASSESFGANYGYTF. Recombination joined TRBV25-1 with TRBJ1-2, with the D gene not clear enough to name. Inclusive of the bounding cysteine and phenylalanine, the CDR3 is 15 residues long. The CDR3 DNA has 45 bases and is translated from base 1. Deletion took 1 base off V and 0 bases off J, with a span of 9 bases between the germline ends. The CDR1 and CDR2 encoded by the germline V gene are MGHDK and SYGVNS.